This T cell receptor (beta chain) derives from a study of cytomegalovirus exposure and HLA in healthy donors. CDR3 length: 14 residues. Germline loops: CDR1 SEHNR, CDR2 FQNEAQ (reference sequence). Trimming took 5 bases from V and 0 from J, leaving 10 bases between them. This table comes from immunoSEQ multiplex PCR, and its TCRdb copy is limited to in-frame clones, with some not included. The sample holds 300,000 to 400,000 clones; 80% to 90% are singletons and the top ten take 0.65% to 0.95%. Sequencing was performed on PBMCs. V and J are TRBV7-9 and TRBJ1-2; D perhaps matches TRBD1 (6 bases). The clonotype was recovered from a woman aged 18-29 years in good health and CMV-seronegative. The CDR3 loop reads CASSPTGSNYGYTF. CDR3 nucleotides: TGTGCCAGCAGCCCGACAGGTTCTAACTATGGCTACACCTTC. Complete variable domain (other parts from reference TRBV7-9 and TRBJ1-2): DTGVSQNPRHKITKRGQNVTFRCDPISEHNRLYWYRQTLGQGPEFLTYFQNEAQLEKSRLLSDRFSAERPKGSFSTLEIQRTEQGDSAMYLCASSPTGSNYGYTFGSGTRLTVV.